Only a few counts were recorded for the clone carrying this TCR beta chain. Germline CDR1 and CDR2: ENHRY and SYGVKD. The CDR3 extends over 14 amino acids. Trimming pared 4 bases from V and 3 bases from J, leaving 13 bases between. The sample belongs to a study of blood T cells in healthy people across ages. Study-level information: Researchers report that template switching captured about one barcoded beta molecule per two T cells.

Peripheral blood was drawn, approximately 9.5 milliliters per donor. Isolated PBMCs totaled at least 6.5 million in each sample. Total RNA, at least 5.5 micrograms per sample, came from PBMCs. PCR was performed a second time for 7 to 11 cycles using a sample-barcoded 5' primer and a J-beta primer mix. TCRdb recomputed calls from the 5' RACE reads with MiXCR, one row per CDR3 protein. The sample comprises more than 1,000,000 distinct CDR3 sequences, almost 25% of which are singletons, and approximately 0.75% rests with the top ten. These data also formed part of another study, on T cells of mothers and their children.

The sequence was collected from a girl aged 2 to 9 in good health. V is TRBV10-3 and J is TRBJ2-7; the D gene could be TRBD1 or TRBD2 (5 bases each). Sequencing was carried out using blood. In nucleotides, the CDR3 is TGTGCCATCAGTGGGGGAGACAGAAACTACGAGCAGTACTTC. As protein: CAISGGDRNYEQYF.